This T cell receptor (beta chain) was sequenced for a study of CD8+CD57+ T cells in acquired aplastic anemia. A remark on this clonotype: The germline gene is not matched at one end of the junction; a read error may be the cause.

The authors sequenced patients whose flow cytometry had shown CD8+CD57+ cell expansion. The study sampled blood from patients who had received no therapy. Genomic DNA acted as the template from which TCR beta VDJ combination and CDR3 sequence profiling were carried out. TCRdb passed the reads through MiXCR, listing each CDR3 protein once. In the table there are 150,000 to 200,000 distinct CDR3 sequences, less than 50% of which are singletons. CDR1 and CDR2 (germline): ENHRY, SYGVKD. The CDR3 runs 15 residues. The receptor was derived from a human donor with aplastic anemia. What was sequenced was sorted CD4+, CD8+, or CD8+CD57+ T cells (not recorded which) from PBMCs. The V and J genes are TRBV10-3 and TRBJ1-6; D uncertain. Here the CDR3 DNA reads TGTGCCAGCAGTTACCGAGCGGGAGGGCGAAAACCCCTCCACTTT. Its protein is CASSYRAGGRKPLHF.